The text below deals with one T cell receptor (beta chain). This sample was included in a study of T cell changes during pregnancy in multiple sclerosis. The repertoire was sequenced with immunoSEQ multiplex PCR; TCRdb's copy has only in-frame clones and lacks some. Of 80,000 to 100,000 clones listed, under 95% are singletons. CDR1 SNHLY and CDR2 FYNNEI come from the germline V gene. The CDR3 is 16 residues long. Trimming shortened V by 1 base and J by 2 bases, and 15 bases separated the two germline ends. The V call is TRBV2, the J call TRBJ2-7; possible D gene TRBD1, 5 bases. The sequence came from a female donor with multiple sclerosis, enrolled in a pregnancy study. Material: peripheral blood, obtained after pregnancy. CDR3 coding DNA: TGTGCCAGCAGTGAAGATCGCAGGGTACACACCTACGAGCAGTACTTC. Its protein is CASSEDRRVHTYEQYF.